Included here is one T cell receptor (beta chain) sequence, with context. Its antigen is unknown. The CDR3 extends over 13 amino acids. Germline assignment: CDR1 SEHNR and CDR2 FQNEAQ (reference sequence). Trimming at V came to 5 bases and at J to 10 bases, leaving 6 bases not matched to a gene. The data were taken from a study of cytomegalovirus exposure and HLA in healthy donors. Study overall: Of 350 to 400 genotyped donors, 80% to 85% grouped in the Caucasian-associated ancestry cluster.

Primers for the PCR totalled 60 Vbeta and 13 Jbeta. Clones were sequenced by immunoSEQ multiplex PCR, and TCRdb holds only the in-frame ones, with some missing. Listed are over 100,000 clones; more than 1.5% falls within the top ten. General observations from the study: Analysis performed later showed TCR beta chains linked to HLA being more clonally expanded than equally common others.

This sequence was found in a man in his late teens or twenties in good health and CMV-seronegative. The sequenced sample was PBMCs. V usage is TRBV7-9 and J usage is TRBJ2-2; 8 bases fit TRBD1. CDR3 sequence: CASSPGQGEELFF. The DNA for the CDR3 is TGTGCCAGCAGCCCTGGACAGGGTGAGGAGCTGTTTTTT.